This record covers a single T cell receptor (beta chain). The sample carries other DNA sequences with the same CDR3. Per the original methods: By means of reference gene primer amplification, nucleated cell counts were estimated. Profiled with immunoSEQ multiplex PCR; TCRdb holds only in-frame clones, not every one. V and J calls and clone size are those listed in that table; D and trimming were worked out from the DNA. The table includes 200,000 or so clones, 88% detected once. This sample was taken from a study of blood T cell repertoires in COVID-19. Across the study: Specimens from acute and convalescent COVID-19 originated in the United States, Italy and Spain.

Participants' reported clinical history set cohort assignment. The TCR sequence derives from a woman between 25 and 40 years old who had recovered from COVID-19. What was sequenced was PBMCs or T cells enriched from blood (not recorded which).

CDR3 sequence reads: CASSPTSGGSDTQYF. The DNA for the CDR3 is TGTGCCAGTAGTCCCACTAGCGGGGGTTCAGATACGCAGTATTTT. The genes are TRBV19 and TRBJ2-3; 11 bases agree with TRBD2. This CDR3 has 15 residues. Germline CDR1 is LNHDA and CDR2 is SQIVND (reference sequence). J lost 4 bases, V lost 5 bases, and 5 bases had no gene match.